The 10 T cell receptor beta chains below all came from one sample that was sequenced in a study of shared clonotypes between healthy human individuals. CD8 cells classed as naive were CD45RO-negative and positively selected for CCR7, excluding terminally differentiated effector memory CD45RA+ cells. Produced via immunoSEQ multiplex PCR; TCRdb's table is partial and in-frame only. The data show some 2 million clones, with 85% to 95% seen just once and around 1.1% held by the top ten. The material sequenced was naive CD8+ T cells sorted from blood. The receptors originated from a man aged 18 to 30 in good health.

The J gene is TRBJ2-7, the V gene TRBV11-1; D may be TRBD1 (6 bases). Per the germline V gene, CDR1 is SGHAT and CDR2 is FQDESV (reference sequence). The CDR3 spans 14 residues. V was shortened by 4 bases and J by 0 bases, with 10 bases between the two germline ends. CDR3 sequence (DNA): TGTGCCAGCAGCTGGACAGCGAGCTCCTACGAGCAGTACTTC. Amino acids: CASSWTASSYEQYF. Using reference TRBV11-1 and TRBJ2-7 for the parts outside the CDR3, the full variable domain is EAEVAQSPRYKITEKSQAVAFWCDPISGHATLYWYRQILGQGPELLVQFQDESVVDDSQLPKDRFSAERLKGVDSTLKIQPAELGDSAMYLCASSWTASSYEQYFGPGTRLTVT.

CDR3 amino acids: CASSWDPKNIQYF. CDR3 in DNA: TGTGCCAGCAGTTGGGACCCCAAAAACATTCAGTACTTC. The chain couples TRBV27 to TRBJ2-4, with D perhaps given as TRBD1 or TRBD2 (5 bases each). V gave up 4 bases and J gave up 2 bases, with 6 bases separating them. CDR3 size: 13 residues. The V gene's germline CDR1 is MNHEY and CDR2 SMNVEV (reference sequence).

The chain couples TRBV9 to TRBJ1-6; D is possibly TRBD1 (5 bases). Germline V gene data show CDR1 as SGDLS and CDR2 as YYNGEE. CDR3 length: 15 amino acids. V was pared by 3 bases and J by 6 bases, with 13 bases between. The CDR3, as DNA: TGTGCCAGCAGCGCAGGGTCCATTGGTAATTCACCCCTCCACTTT. Encoded protein: CASSAGSIGNSPLHF.

The gene calls are TRBV19 and TRBJ2-7; D ambiguous. This CDR3 is built from 14 residues. Germline CDR1 reads LNHDA; CDR2 reads SQIVND (reference sequence). Trimming took off 0 bases at V and 0 bases at J, with 6 bases between the two ends. CDR3 residues: CASSIDTGSYEQYF. The CDR3 region has the DNA TGTGCCAGTAGTATAGATACGGGCTCCTACGAGCAGTACTTC.

The J gene is TRBJ1-1, the V gene TRBV27; tentative D call: TRBD1 (5 bases). This CDR3 is built from 15 residues. In germline, CDR1 is MNHEY, CDR2 SMNVEV (reference sequence). The V end was cut by 2 bases, the J end by 4 bases, with 14 bases between. In DNA form, the CDR3 reads TGTGCCAGCAGTTTAATCTGGGGCAGCGGCACTGAAGCTTTCTTT. Amino acids: CASSLIWGSGTEAFF.

This clone has only a few counts. The CDR3 loop reads CASSSGRVVYGYTF. CDR3 sequence (DNA): TGTGCCAGCAGTTCGGGAAGGGTGGTGTATGGCTACACCTTC. V is TRBV28 and J is TRBJ1-2, with no clear D. V was pared by 4 bases and J by 5 bases, with 14 bases between. In germline, CDR1 is MDHEN, CDR2 SYDVKM. This CDR3 contains 14 residues.

The chain links TRBV19 to TRBJ2-1; 10 nucleotides align to TRBD2. This CDR3 spans 14 amino acids. V lost 5 bases and J lost 10; bases outside the gene matches: 8. The germline gives CDR1 LNHDA, CDR2 SQIVND (reference sequence). The CDR3 nucleotides read TGTGCCAGTAGTGAACTAGCGGGGCCTGGAGAGCAGTTCTTC. It translates to CASSELAGPGEQFF.

The V and J genes are TRBV14 and TRBJ2-7; 8 bases agree with TRBD1. V lost 1 base, J lost 7 bases, and 3 bases stayed unmatched. CDR1 SGHDN and CDR2 FVKESK come from the germline V gene. The CDR3 covers 13 residues. The CDR3 here is CASSQGTGREQYF. The CDR3 DNA reads TGTGCCAGCAGCCAAGGGACAGGGAGAGAGCAGTACTTC.

This chain connects TRBV19 to TRBJ1-1; D is unresolved. The CDR3 is 13 amino acids. V was trimmed by 3 bases and J by 3 bases, leaving 8 bases between them. The V gene's germline CDR1 is LNHDA and CDR2 SQIVND (reference sequence). The CDR3 DNA follows: TGTGCCAGTAGTATTTACGGGGACACTGAAGCTTTCTTT. It yields the protein CASSIYGDTEAFF.

The chain recombines TRBV30 with TRBJ2-5, with D possibly TRBD1 on 5 matching bases. Germline V CDR1 and CDR2: GTSNPN, SVGIG (reference sequence). V was shortened by 5 bases and J by 2 bases, with 9 bases between the two germline ends. This CDR3 has 12 residues. The CDR3 sequence is CAWGHTQETQYF. The CDR3, as DNA: TGTGCCTGGGGACATACTCAAGAGACCCAGTACTTC.